This T cell receptor beta chain was retrieved from a study of blood T cells in healthy people across ages. Using a J-beta primer mix together with a sample-barcoded 5' primer, a second PCR was run for about 7 to 12 cycles. TCRdb recomputed calls from the 5' RACE reads with MiXCR, one row per CDR3 protein. The profile shows approximately 790,000 distinct CDR3 sequences, 62% of them singletons. This CDR3 has 18 residues. Germline CDR1 reads MDHEN; CDR2 reads SYDVKM. Trimming took 7 bases from V and 4 from J, leaving 26 bases between them. The sample consisted of blood. This rearrangement joins TRBV28 to TRBJ1-5, with D perhaps TRBD1 (5 bases). This receptor was identified in a man aged 30 to 39 in good health. This chain's CDR3 is CASNKAAGPKGRNQPQHF. CDR3 DNA sequence: TGTGCCAGCAACAAAGCCGCGGGACCTAAAGGGAGAAATCAGCCCCAGCATTTT.